The 16 T cell receptor beta chains presented below share a single source sample, sequenced in a study of cytomegalovirus exposure and HLA in healthy donors. 60 Vbeta and 13 Jbeta primers were used in PCR. Using immunoSEQ multiplex PCR, the repertoire was profiled, and TCRdb retains in-frame clones only, with some absent. The sample carries roughly 180,000 clones, around 75% recorded once. Sequencing used PBMCs. Receptors were obtained from a female donor in good health and CMV-seronegative.

The chain combines TRBV10-3 with TRBJ1-3, with D possibly being TRBD1 (5 bases). Germline values: CDR1 ENHRY, CDR2 SYGVKD. The CDR3 consists of 20 residues. V was cut by 0 bases and J by 2 bases, with 23 bases left in between. The CDR3 coding sequence is TGTGCCATCAGTGAGTCCGTAGAGTGGGGCTCCTTAAAGGCTGGAAACACCATATATTTT. This sequence encodes CAISESVEWGSLKAGNTIYF.

On this clone itself: One end of the junction fails to match germline, which may point to a read error. This chain links TRBV7-9 with TRBJ1-4, with a possible D match to TRBD1 (5 bases). Germline V gives CDR1 SEHNR, CDR2 FQNEAQ (reference sequence). The length of the CDR3 is 17 residues. CDR3 bases: TGTTCCAGCAGCCCAATGATAGGGGTTAGGGCTAATGAAAAACTGTTTTTT. It translates to CSSSPMIGVRANEKLFF.

This clone was counted once. V is TRBV29-1 and J is TRBJ2-3, with D perhaps matching TRBD1 (7 bases). CDR3 size: 16 residues. Trimming cost V 2 bases and J 4 bases, with 19 bases left between them. Germline values: CDR1 SQVTM, CDR2 ANQGSEA. Written as DNA, the CDR3 is TGCAGCGTTGAAATGGAGACAGGGACTTTCCCAGATACGCAGTATTTT. It is translated as CSVEMETGTFPDTQYF.

V gene TRBV5-4 combines with J gene TRBJ2-6; 7 nucleotides line up with TRBD1. With V trimmed by 0 bases and J by 0 bases, 9 bases remained unmatched. The CDR3 contains 19 residues. Germline CDR1 SGHNT, CDR2 YYREEE (reference sequence). CDR3 sequence: CASSLDTGTVLSGANVLTF. DNA of the CDR3: TGTGCCAGCAGCTTGGATACCGGGACAGTCCTCTCTGGGGCCAACGTCCTGACTTTC.

V and J are TRBV29-1 and TRBJ2-1; D unresolved. CDR1 is SQVTM and CDR2 is ANQGSEA in the germline V gene. This CDR3 region has 11 residues. V lost 4 bases and J 2 bases, leaving 3 bases between the germline ends. The CDR3 DNA reads TGCAGCGTTGTCGCCTACAATGAGCAGTTCTTC. Its protein is CSVVAYNEQFF.

The chain links TRBV9 to TRBJ2-2; 7 bases map to TRBD1. The CDR3 sequence is 14 residues long. V lost 1 base and J lost 7; bases outside the gene matches: 4. Germline values: CDR1 SGDLS, CDR2 YYNGEE. CDR3 DNA sequence: TGTGCCAGCAGCGTAAAAGGGGGCGGCGGGGAGCTGTTTTTT. Its translation: CASSVKGGGGELFF. The full variable domain, in which reference TRBV9 and TRBJ2-2 provide the parts outside the CDR3, is DSGVTQTPKHLITATGQRVTLRCSPRSGDLSVYWYQQSLDQGLQFLIQYYNGEERAKGNILERFSAQQFPDLHSELNLSSLELGDSALYFCASSVKGGGGELFFGEGSRLTVL.

The gene calls are TRBV7-2 and TRBJ2-3; 8 bases map to TRBD2. CDR1 is SGHTA, CDR2 FQGNSA, per germline. V dropped 1 base and J dropped 3; count of bases not matched to a gene: 6. This CDR3 has 16 amino acids. CDR3 nucleotides: TGTGCCAGCAGCTTAGTGGCGGGAGGTTGGACAGATACGCAGTATTTT. It translates to CASSLVAGGWTDTQYF.

The CDR3 DNA sequence: TGTGCCTCGGACAGCAACACCGGGGAGCTGTTTTTT. Protein product: CASDSNTGELFF. This chain joins TRBV21-1 and TRBJ2-2; the table's TRBD1 call for D was not verified on the DNA. TRBV21-1 is termed a pseudogene. This CDR3 has 12 residues.

CDR3 nucleotides: TGTGCCAGCAGAGGCGGGAGCTACGAGCAGTACTTC. Amino acids: CASRGGSYEQYF. The chain links TRBV27 to TRBJ2-5, with 7 nucleotides matching TRBD2. The J call may not be correct, given that the DNA end is closer to TRBJ2-7. The CDR3 runs to 12 residues. In germline, CDR1 is MNHEY, CDR2 SMNVEV (reference sequence).

V and J are TRBV30 and TRBJ2-3; D remains ambiguous. The germline V gene has CDR1 GTSNPN and CDR2 SVGIG (reference sequence). CDR3 length: 15 amino acids. The ends were cut back, 2 bases at V and 5 bases at J, with 17 bases in the middle. The CDR3 sequence is CAWSLSSGLIDTQYF. For the CDR3, the DNA is TGTGCCTGGAGTTTGAGTAGTGGTTTGATAGATACGCAGTATTTT.

The rearrangement links TRBV7-2 to TRBJ1-3; D call uncertain. The CDR3 runs to 13 residues. The V end lost 1 base, the J end lost 3 bases, and 4 bases lay between the germline ends. CDR1 SGHTA and CDR2 FQGNSA come from the germline V gene. CDR3 sequence reads: CASSLDFGNTIYF. The CDR3 nucleotides read TGTGCCAGCAGCTTAGACTTTGGAAACACCATATATTTT.

The chain couples TRBV5-1 to TRBJ2-7, with 8 bases aligning to TRBD1. Germline CDR1 is SGHRS and CDR2 is YFSETQ. The CDR3 covers 15 residues. V shed 2 bases and J 2 bases; nucleotides not matched to a gene: 6. CDR3 sequence: CASSFGQGGTYEQYF. CDR3 bases: TGCGCCAGCAGCTTCGGACAGGGTGGCACCTACGAGCAGTACTTC.

This clone was seen a handful of times. Other DNA sequences in the sample encode the same CDR3. The V gene is TRBV7-2, the J gene TRBJ1-3; D uncertain. This CDR3 has 15 amino acids. V dropped 3 bases and J dropped 1 base, with 10 bases sitting between them. Germline lookup yields CDR1 SGHTA and CDR2 FQGNSA. The DNA for the CDR3 is TGTGCCAGCAGCTTGGCGGGAGGATCTGGAAACACCATATATTTT. Its protein is CASSLAGGSGNTIYF.

About this clone: Its ends do not fully match the called genes, so a read error is possible. The rearrangement joins TRBV9 to TRBJ1-1, with 10 nucleotides matching TRBD1. The V gene's germline CDR1 is SGDLS and CDR2 YYNGEE. This CDR3 contains 13 residues. As DNA, the CDR3 is TGTGCCAGCAGCGCTTCAGGAGGGACAGGGGTGGGTTGG. Its protein product is CASSASGGTGVGW.

The rearrangement uses TRBV30 and TRBJ2-1; D is possibly TRBD1 (6 bases). Germline values: CDR1 GTSNPN, CDR2 SVGIG (reference sequence). CDR3 length: 16 residues. V lost 3 bases and J 3 bases, leaving 18 bases between the germline ends. CDR3 sequence reads: CAWRRPWDKYYNEQFF. The CDR3 DNA reads as TGTGCCTGGAGACGACCGTGGGACAAATACTACAATGAGCAGTTCTTC.

The chain uses TRBV7-9 and TRBJ1-4; D not resolved. This CDR3 region has 15 residues. V was trimmed by 1 base and J by 7 bases, leaving 13 bases between them. Germline V gene lookup returns CDR1 SEHNR and CDR2 FQNEAQ (reference sequence). The CDR3 nucleotides are TGTGCCAGCAGCTTAGACCCCACCGCGAGTGAAAAACTGTTTTTT. Amino acids: CASSLDPTASEKLFF.